One and the same sample provided the 22 T cell receptor beta chains below, sequenced in a study of control samples from healthy donors and cancer patients (dated by TCRdb to the early 2020s). The library came from the immunoSEQ multiplex PCR assay. The table was pulled from immuneACCESS by TCRdb, which kept in-frame rearrangements only. Such tables lose some clones; where checked, under half of the loss comes from unresolved V genes, and the rest has no known cause. This sample holds roughly 50,000 clones; around 97% were observed only once. Of the sample, around 1.9% is held by the ten largest clones. Input material: blood. These receptors all come from a woman aged 25-40 years in good health.

This chain uses TRBV7-5 with TRBJ2-3; the table's D call, TRBD2, was not checked against the DNA. TRBV7-5 is given as a pseudogene. The CDR3 extends over 16 amino acids. The DNA for the CDR3 is TGTGCCAGAAGCTTCAGCCTAGCGGGTAGCACAGATACGCAGTATTTT. It yields the protein CARSFSLAGSTDTQYF.

V usage is TRBV6-5 and J usage is TRBJ2-7; TRBD1 agrees at 7 bases. CDR1 is MNHEY and CDR2 is SVGAGI in the germline V gene. Unmatched junction bases numbered 10, after V lost 8 bases and J lost 3 bases. The CDR3 is 14 amino acids. The chain's CDR3 is CASHTGQPIYEQYF. The CDR3 coding sequence is TGTGCCAGCCACACGGGACAGCCAATCTACGAGCAGTACTTC.

In its sample, this clone was seen once. This chain links TRBV28 with TRBJ2-7; perhaps TRBD1 as D (6 bases). The CDR3 extends over 15 amino acids. From germline, CDR1 is MDHEN and CDR2 SYDVKM. Between the trimmed V and J ends, which lost 6 bases and 3 bases, there was a span of 18 bases. CDR3 loop: CASRRRRNRDYEQYF. The CDR3 DNA reads TGTGCCAGCAGGAGGAGAAGAAACAGGGACTACGAGCAGTACTTC.

This rearrangement joins TRBV2 to TRBJ2-5, with D perhaps being TRBD1 or TRBD2 (5 bases each). Germline V gene lookup returns CDR1 SNHLY and CDR2 FYNNEI. This CDR3 spans 12 amino acids. V was clipped by 7 bases and J by 4 bases, with 10 bases between them. The CDR3, as DNA: TGTGCCAGCACAGGGAGCGGAGAGACCCAGTACTTC. This encodes CASTGSGETQYF. Filled out from reference TRBV2 and TRBJ2-5, the complete variable domain reads EPEVTQTPSHQVTQMGQEVILRCVPISNHLYFYWYRQILGQKVEFLVSFYNNEISEKSEIFDDQFSVERPDGSNFTLKIRSTKLEDSAMYFCASTGSGETQYFGPGTRLLVL.

The rearrangement links TRBV20-1 to TRBJ1-1, with a possible D match to TRBD1 (6 bases). The CDR3 runs 11 residues. V gave up 8 bases and J gave up 1 base, with 8 bases separating them. The germline V gene encodes CDR1 DFQATT and CDR2 SNEGSKA (reference sequence). The CDR3 region is CSLDRNTEAFF. The CDR3 coding sequence is TGCAGTTTGGACAGGAACACTGAAGCTTTCTTT.

V gene TRBV5-4 combines with J gene TRBJ2-2; 8 positions agree with TRBD2. Germline CDR1 reads SGHNT; CDR2 reads YYREEE (reference sequence). This CDR3 is 16 amino acids long. J gave up 6 bases and V 0 bases, and 7 bases lay outside the gene matches. The CDR3 nucleotides read TGTGCCAGCAGCTTGGAGTTGAGCGGGAGACCCGGGGAGCTGTTTTTT. Translation: CASSLELSGRPGELFF.

The chain employs TRBV12-3 or TRBV12-4 and TRBJ2-2; D possibly corresponds to TRBD1 (5 bases). V dropped 7 bases and J dropped 4 bases, with 10 bases sitting between them. The CDR3 runs 13 residues. CDR3 loop: CASTPGSTGELFF. The DNA for the CDR3 is TGTGCCAGCACCCCAGGGTCCACCGGGGAGCTGTTTTTT.

The rearrangement joins TRBV5-6 to TRBJ2-5, with 11 bases aligning to TRBD2. The trim removed 3 bases at V and 3 bases at J, leaving 4 bases unmatched. There are 15 residues in the CDR3. Germline V gives CDR1 SGHDT, CDR2 YYEEEE. The CDR3 protein is CASSWWGLAEETQYF. For the CDR3, the DNA is TGTGCCAGCAGCTGGTGGGGACTAGCGGAAGAGACCCAGTACTTC.

The rearrangement uses TRBV6-5 and TRBJ1-5; D may be TRBD1 (6 bases). Trimming took 5 bases from V and 7 from J, leaving 18 bases between them. The germline V gene has CDR1 MNHEY and CDR2 SVGAGI. This CDR3 region has 15 residues. The CDR3 DNA follows: TGTGCCAGCAGTCCGGGGGGGGCAGTGGTACAGCCCCAGCATTTT. It codes for CASSPGGAVVQPQHF.

The V call is TRBV19, the J call TRBJ2-3, with 8 bases aligning to TRBD1. This CDR3 has 13 amino acids. Looked up from germline, CDR1 is LNHDA and CDR2 is SQIVND (reference sequence). V lost 6 bases to trimming and J lost 6 bases; unmatched junction nucleotides: 5. CDR3 amino acids: CASRTTGADTQYF. CDR3 sequence (DNA): TGTGCCAGTAGGACGACAGGGGCGGATACGCAGTATTTT.

The V call is TRBV27, the J call TRBJ2-3; 9 nucleotides align to TRBD2. Germline V gene lookup returns CDR1 MNHEY and CDR2 SMNVEV (reference sequence). Trimming at V came to 5 bases and at J to 6 bases, leaving 12 bases not matched to a gene. The CDR3 length is 16 residues. The CDR3 DNA follows: TGTGCCAGCAGTCTAAGTCGTGGCGGGAGGGTGGATACGCAGTATTTT. It codes for CASSLSRGGRVDTQYF.

This chain links TRBV2 with TRBJ2-7; no clear D. The CDR3 loop spans 15 amino acids. Trimming shortened V by 3 bases and J by 6 bases, and 18 bases separated the two germline ends. From germline, CDR1 is SNHLY and CDR2 FYNNEI. In nucleotides, the CDR3 is TGTGCCAGCAGTGAGGAGCCAGGCGTCCCTCGCGAGCAGTACTTC. The encoded protein is CASSEEPGVPREQYF.

The rearrangement uses TRBV19 and TRBJ2-1; the D is unclear. The CDR3 length is 13 residues. Trimming pared 1 base from V and 6 bases from J, leaving 7 bases between. Germline V gene data show CDR1 as LNHDA and CDR2 as SQIVND (reference sequence). CDR3 amino acids: CASSIGNSNEQFF. DNA for the CDR3: TGTGCCAGTAGTATAGGTAACAGCAATGAGCAGTTCTTC.

This clone was observed a few times. The gene calls are TRBV11-1 and TRBJ2-1; the D gene is possibly TRBD2 (7 bases). V gave up 5 bases and J gave up 8 bases, with 19 bases separating them. This CDR3 is 15 amino acids long. Per germline, CDR1 SGHAT and CDR2 FQDESV (reference sequence). The CDR3 nucleotides read TGTGCCAGCAGCGGGGGGGCGGGATTTATGGATGAGCAGTTCTTC. Its protein is CASSGGAGFMDEQFF.

The chain links TRBV5-1 to TRBJ1-3; D remains ambiguous. Germline loops: CDR1 SGHRS, CDR2 YFSETQ. V was trimmed by 4 bases and J by 0 bases, leaving 8 bases between them. The CDR3 length is 14 residues. The CDR3 DNA follows: TGCGCCAGCAGCCCCAGCCGCTCTGGAAACACCATATATTTT. It translates to CASSPSRSGNTIYF.

J is TRBJ2-3 and V is TRBV19, with 9 bases aligning to TRBD2. CDR3 length: 18 residues. Trimming cost V 5 bases and J 2 bases; bases outside gene matches: 14. Per germline, CDR1 LNHDA and CDR2 SQIVND (reference sequence). DNA for the CDR3: TGTGCCAGTAGTTCCCTGGGGGGGCTAGCGGGGTACACAGATACGCAGTATTTT. This gives the protein CASSSLGGLAGYTDTQYF.

J is TRBJ2-3 and V is TRBV7-9; no firm D call. This CDR3 has 13 residues. V gave up 7 bases and J gave up 6 bases, with 14 bases separating them. In germline, CDR1 is SEHNR, CDR2 FQNEAQ (reference sequence). The CDR3 nucleotides are TGTGCCAGCAACCAAAACGCCGGGGATACGCAGTATTTT. Its translation: CASNQNAGDTQYF.

The V gene is TRBV3-1 (or the pseudogene TRBV3-2), the J gene TRBJ1-1, with D possibly TRBD1 on 5 matching bases. Per germline, CDR1 LGHDT and CDR2 YNNKEL (reference sequence). The CDR3 is 15 residues long. V lost 3 bases, J lost 1 base, and 12 bases lay in between. CDR3 DNA sequence: TGTGCCAGCAGCCAGCATGGGACGGGGAACACTGAAGCTTTCTTT. This encodes CASSQHGTGNTEAFF.

The chain employs TRBV7-9 and TRBJ1-6; D gene uncertain. V shed 1 base and J shed 9 bases, with 16 bases lying between them. Germline V lookup: CDR1 SEHNR, CDR2 FQNEAQ (reference sequence). The CDR3 is 16 residues long. CDR3 sequence reads: CASSLVGGSRSSPLHF. The CDR3 DNA is TGTGCCAGCAGCTTAGTGGGCGGGTCGCGGAGTTCACCCCTCCACTTT.

The rearrangement joins TRBV30 to TRBJ1-6; D perhaps matches TRBD1 (5 bases). The CDR3 sequence is 15 residues long. V was pared by 0 bases and J by 7 bases, with 13 bases between. Germline CDR1 reads GTSNPN; CDR2 reads SVGIG (reference sequence). Here the CDR3 reads CAWSVGTAKNSPLHF. CDR3 coding DNA: TGTGCCTGGAGTGTAGGGACTGCTAAAAATTCACCCCTCCACTTT.

The chain uses TRBV14 and TRBJ2-3, with 10 positions matching TRBD2. The CDR3 contains 17 residues. Germline CDR1 is SGHDN and CDR2 is FVKESK. The V and J ends lost 1 base and 7 bases, in that order; junction bases with no gene match: 11. CDR3 residues: CASSQVGLASGSHTQYF. The CDR3 DNA follows: TGTGCCAGCAGCCAAGTAGGGTTGGCTAGCGGGAGCCATACGCAGTATTTT.

As concerns this clone: The junction does not match germline at one end; this may be a read error. The V gene is TRBV5-5, the J gene TRBJ2-7, with D hard to call. CDR3 length equals 13 residues. Germline V gene lookup returns CDR1 SGHKS and CDR2 YYEKEE (reference sequence). CDR3 sequence (DNA): TGTGCCAGCAGCTTGGAGGCGGATTACGGGCAGTACTTC. This translates into CASSLEADYGQYF.